The rows below give T cell receptor beta chains drawn from one sample of a study of immune cell composition in non-small cell lung cancer. Sequenced by immunoSEQ multiplex PCR; TCRdb stores in-frame clones only, minus some. The profile covers about 3,200 clones, with less than 90% appearing a single time and more than 10% taken by the ten largest. Sequences were obtained from non-adjacent lung tissue. Source of these receptors: a human donor with non-small cell lung cancer. Both conserved end residues are part of each CDR3. A D gene is named only where the DNA matches it firmly. Rows give clone size only sometimes, using once, few, many, or a class for an expanded clone.

j_gene | abundance | d_gene | v_gene | CDR3aa | CDR3nt
TRBJ1-4 | - | - | TRBV11-2 | CASSLLAGASNEKLFF | TGTGCCAGCAGCTTACTGGCAGGGGCGTCCAATGAAAAACTGTTTTTT
TRBJ1-5 | - | - | TRBV7-2 | CASSSQRNQPQHF | TGTGCCAGCAGCTCTCAACGGAATCAGCCCCAGCATTTT
TRBJ1-2 | few | - | TRBV19 | CASSPQGVQGYGYTF | TGTGCCAGTAGTCCACAGGGAGTCCAAGGCTATGGCTACACCTTC
TRBJ1-3 | - | - | TRBV7-2 | CASSLERSTIYF | TGTGCCAGCAGCTTAGAGAGGAGCACCATATATTTT
TRBJ1-2 | - | TRBD1 | TRBV5-1 | CASSPGQGGGYTF | TGCGCCAGCAGCCCGGGACAGGGAGGCGGCTACACCTTC
TRBJ2-5 | - | - | TRBV29-1 | CSVAGGQGQETQYF | TGCAGCGTTGCCGGAGGGCAGGGTCAAGAGACCCAGTACTTC
TRBJ1-1 | - | - | TRBV6-1 | CASSEVRQENTEAFF | TGTGCCAGCAGTGAAGTAAGGCAGGAGAACACTGAAGCTTTCTTT
TRBJ2-3 | - | - | TRBV11-3 | CASSLAGEIDTQYF | TGTGCCAGCAGCTTAGCGGGAGAAATAGATACGCAGTATTTT
TRBJ1-1 | - | TRBD1 | TRBV29-1 | CSVAGQESTEAFF | TGCAGCGTCGCTGGACAGGAGAGCACTGAAGCTTTCTTT
TRBJ2-1 | - | TRBD2 | TRBV10-2 | CASSWGLDPYNEQFF | TGCGCCAGCAGTTGGGGACTAGACCCCTACAATGAGCAGTTCTTC
TRBJ2-2 | - | - | TRBV5-1 | CASSLEGGTGRELFF | TGCGCCAGCAGCTTGGAGGGGGGGACAGGCCGGGAGCTGTTTTTT
TRBJ2-5 | - | - | TRBV7-8 | CASSPSLAETQYF | TGTGCCAGCAGCCCAAGTTTAGCCGAGACCCAGTACTTC
TRBJ2-7 | - | - | TRBV19 | CASSISGSSSYEQYF | TGTGCCAGTAGTATTTCTGGCAGTTCTTCCTACGAGCAGTACTTC
TRBJ1-2 | - | TRBD1 | TRBV4-3 | CASSRDLDRRPIYGYTF | TGCGCCAGCAGCCGAGACTTGGACAGGAGGCCTATCTATGGCTACACCTTC
TRBJ1-5 | - | - | TRBV19 | CASSSHRQVWEHQPQHF | TGTGCCAGTAGTTCCCATCGACAGGTCTGGGAACATCAGCCCCAGCATTTT
TRBJ1-1 | - | - | TRBV2 | CASSPRRDTEAFF | TGTGCCAGCAGTCCGAGACGGGACACTGAAGCTTTCTTT
TRBJ2-1 | - | - | TRBV10-2 | CASTGRSGGEQFF | TGCGCCAGCACGGGGAGGAGTGGGGGTGAGCAGTTCTTC
TRBJ1-5 | - | - | TRBV6-1 | CASSEASGRSNQPQHF | TGTGCCAGCAGTGAAGCTTCAGGGAGGAGCAATCAGCCCCAGCATTTT
TRBJ1-4 | - | TRBD1 | TRBV6-5 | CASSQGVTNEKLFF | TGTGCCAGCAGTCAGGGGGTAACTAATGAAAAACTGTTTTTT
TRBJ2-7 | - | - | TRBV6-5 | CASMAGLGEQYF | TGTGCCAGCATGGCAGGACTCGGCGAGCAGTACTTC
TRBJ2-3 | - | TRBD1 | TRBV30 | CAWSVGGLTDTQYF | TGTGCCTGGAGTGTAGGGGGCCTCACAGATACGCAGTATTTT
TRBJ2-3 | - | TRBD2 | TRBV4-3 | CASSQTGLVGTDTQYF | TGCGCCAGCAGCCAGACGGGACTAGTGGGCACAGATACGCAGTATTTT
TRBJ2-7 | - | - | TRBV28 | CASSLVTEGPAGEQYF | TGTGCCAGCAGTTTAGTAACGGAGGGGCCCGCGGGAGAGCAGTACTTC
TRBJ1-2 | - | - | TRBV18 | CASSPSPERGRGGYTF | TGTGCCAGCTCACCGTCCCCAGAGCGGGGCCGGGGTGGCTACACCTTC
TRBJ1-1 | - | - | TRBV6-5 | CASRHGQNTEAFF | TGTGCCAGCAGACACGGACAGAACACTGAAGCTTTCTTT
TRBJ2-7 | few | TRBD2 | TRBV19 | CASSPQTSGSRYEQYF | TGTGCCAGTAGTCCTCAGACTAGCGGGAGCCGCTACGAGCAGTACTTC
TRBJ2-4 | - | TRBD2 | TRBV7-9 | CASSLSSAGAAKNIQYF | TGTGCCAGCAGCTTATCTTCGGCGGGAGCCGCCAAAAACATTCAGTACTTC
TRBJ2-1 | few | - | TRBV14 | CASSQASPNEQFF | TGTGCCAGCAGCCAGGCTAGCCCAAATGAGCAGTTCTTC
TRBJ2-5 | - | TRBD1 | TRBV18 | CASSLGQYQETQYF | TGTGCCAGCTCACTGGGACAGTACCAAGAGACCCAGTACTTC
TRBJ2-1 | - | - | TRBV7-9 | CASSVGGNEQFF | TGTGCCAGCAGCGTGGGGGGAAATGAGCAGTTCTTC
TRBJ2-1 | - | TRBD2 | TRBV30 | CAQAGGGFYNEQFF | TGTGCCCAAGCGGGAGGGGGATTCTACAATGAGCAGTTCTTC
TRBJ2-3 | - | - | TRBV9 | CASSVTPGLRTGDTQYF | TGTGCCAGCAGCGTAACTCCGGGACTCCGAACGGGAGATACGCAGTATTTT
TRBJ2-6 | - | - | TRBV28 | CASSPRRRDSGANVLTF | TGTGCCAGCAGTCCCCGTCGTAGAGACTCTGGGGCCAACGTCCTGACTTTC
TRBJ2-7 | - | TRBD1 | TRBV5-8 | CASSFTDYNFGTGASYEQYF | TGTGCCAGCAGCTTTACGGATTATAACTTTGGGACAGGAGCCTCCTACGAGCAGTACTTC
TRBJ2-7 | - | - | TRBV29-1 | CSVFTRDAEKQYF | TGCAGCGTTTTTACCCGGGATGCGGAAAAGCAGTACTTC
TRBJ2-1 | - | - | TRBV7-2 | CASSLGGLNEQFF | TGTGCCAGCAGCTTAGGAGGACTCAATGAGCAGTTCTTC
TRBJ2-1 | - | - | TRBV5-1 | CASSPGGGPWSEQFF | TGCGCCAGCAGCCCTGGAGGGGGCCCCTGGAGTGAGCAGTTCTTC
TRBJ1-4 | - | - | TRBV6-5 | CASSPAGEKLFF | TGTGCCAGCAGTCCGGCGGGAGAAAAACTGTTTTTT